One sample yielded the 2 T cell receptor beta chains listed below, sequenced in a study of identical twins. TCRdb passed the 5' RACE reads through MiXCR, listing each CDR3 protein once. The data show a few hundred thousand distinct CDR3 sequences, roughly 18% seen once. The sample comprised naive T cells sorted from blood. The receptors originated from a man aged 45-65 years in good health.

This clonotype was detected many times. CDR3 DNA sequence: TGTGCCAGCAGCTTGGCGAAGAACACCGGGGAGCTGTTTTTT. Its translation is CASSLAKNTGELFF. The chain links TRBV5-4 to TRBJ2-2; D unresolved. Trimming took off 0 bases at V and 1 base at J, with 4 bases between the two ends. Per the germline V gene, CDR1 is SGHNT and CDR2 is YYREEE (reference sequence). The CDR3 is made up of 14 amino acids.

Ten or more counts support this clonotype. The V call is TRBV6-2 or TRBV6-3, the J call TRBJ1-1; D call uncertain. The CDR3 has 13 residues. Germline lookup yields CDR1 MNHEY and CDR2 SVGEGT. Trimming stripped 7 bases from V and 0 bases from J, with 9 bases between. The CDR3 is CASTDPMNTEAFF. CDR3 DNA: TGTGCCAGCACTGACCCCATGAACACTGAAGCTTTCTTT.